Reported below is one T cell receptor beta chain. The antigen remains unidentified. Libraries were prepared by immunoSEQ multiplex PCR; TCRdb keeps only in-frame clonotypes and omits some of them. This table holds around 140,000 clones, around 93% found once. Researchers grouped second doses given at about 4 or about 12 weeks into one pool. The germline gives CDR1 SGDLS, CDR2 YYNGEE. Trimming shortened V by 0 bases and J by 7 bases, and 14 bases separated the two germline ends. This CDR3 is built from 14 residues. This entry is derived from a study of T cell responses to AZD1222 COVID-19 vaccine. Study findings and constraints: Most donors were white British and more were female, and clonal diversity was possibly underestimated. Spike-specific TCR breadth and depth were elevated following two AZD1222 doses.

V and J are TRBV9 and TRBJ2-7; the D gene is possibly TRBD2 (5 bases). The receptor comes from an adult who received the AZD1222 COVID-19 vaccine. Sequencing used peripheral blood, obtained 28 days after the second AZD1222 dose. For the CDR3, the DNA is TGTGCCAGCAGCGTAGGGGCGGCCCGGGGAGAGCAGTACTTC. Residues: CASSVGAARGEQYF. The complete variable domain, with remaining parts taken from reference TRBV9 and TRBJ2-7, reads DSGVTQTPKHLITATGQRVTLRCSPRSGDLSVYWYQQSLDQGLQFLIQYYNGEERAKGNILERFSAQQFPDLHSELNLSSLELGDSALYFCASSVGAARGEQYFGPGTRLTVT.